These 10 T cell receptor beta chains share one sample of origin, sequenced in a study of cytomegalovirus exposure and HLA in healthy donors. Produced via immunoSEQ multiplex PCR; TCRdb's table is partial and in-frame only. The sample lists 150,000 to 200,000 clones, around nine tenths occurring once. Sample: PBMCs. Receptor source: a woman in her twenties or thirties in good health and CMV-seronegative.

This chain uses TRBV6-5 with TRBJ2-5; D might be TRBD2 (6 bases). This CDR3 is built from 11 residues. Per the germline V gene, CDR1 is MNHEY and CDR2 is SVGAGI. The ends were cut back, 5 bases at V and 13 bases at J, with 14 bases in the middle. The CDR3 sequence is CASSNGLARYF. CDR3 nucleotide sequence: TGTGCCAGCAGTAACGGCCTAGCGCGGTACTTC.

The chain recombines TRBV6-6 with TRBJ2-5; TRBD2 aligns across 10 bases. V was pared by 0 bases and J by 5 bases, with 6 bases of the junction left unmatched. Germline values: CDR1 MNHNY, CDR2 SVGAGI (reference sequence). The CDR3 covers 16 residues. This CDR3 is CASSYSPAGGAETQYF. CDR3 DNA sequence: TGTGCCAGCAGTTACTCGCCAGCGGGGGGGGCGGAGACCCAGTACTTC.

This rearrangement joins TRBV5-1 to TRBJ1-4; D not resolved. CDR1 and CDR2 (germline): SGHRS, YFSETQ. V was pared by 0 bases and J by 7 bases, with 16 bases between. The CDR3 spans 16 residues. The CDR3 loop reads CASSLGSSGLGEKLFF. The CDR3 nucleotides are TGCGCCAGCAGCTTGGGCTCTTCGGGGTTAGGTGAAAAACTGTTTTTT.

The chain uses TRBV25-1 and TRBJ2-7; tentative D call: TRBD2 (5 bases). CDR3 length equals 15 residues. Germline V gene data show CDR1 as MGHDK and CDR2 as SYGVNS. Trimming pared 0 bases from V and 4 bases from J, leaving 13 bases between. CDR3 sequence (DNA): TGTGCCAGCAGTGAATATATTCTAGGGAGTTACGAGCAGTACTTC. Translated: CASSEYILGSYEQYF.

J is TRBJ2-1 and V is TRBV6-5; D is uncertain. The CDR3 loop spans 13 amino acids. Trimming removed 2 bases at V and 8 bases at J, with 10 bases between. Germline CDR1 reads MNHEY; CDR2 reads SVGAGI. CDR3 sequence reads: CASSYRLDDEQFF. The CDR3 nucleotides are TGTGCCAGCAGTTACCGGCTAGACGATGAGCAGTTCTTC.

The chain links TRBV4-1 to TRBJ1-2; 10 nucleotides align to TRBD1. Trimming at V came to 0 bases and at J to 7 bases, leaving 2 bases not matched to a gene. Germline-derived CDR1 and CDR2 are MGHRA and YSYEKL. The CDR3 spans 14 residues. CDR3 sequence: CASSQEGQGIGYTF. CDR3 nucleotide sequence: TGCGCCAGCAGCCAAGAGGGACAGGGGATTGGCTACACCTTC.

The chain recombines TRBV18 with TRBJ1-1; D gene ambiguous. CDR1 and CDR2 (germline): KGHSH, LQKENI. This CDR3 comprises 14 residues. Trimming took off 6 bases at V and 2 bases at J, with 13 bases between the two ends. The chain's CDR3 is CASSPSGVNTEAFF. The CDR3 DNA is TGTGCCAGCTCGCCAAGTGGAGTCAACACTGAAGCTTTCTTT.

The chain has TRBV5-6 and TRBJ1-1; 7 bases are a match to TRBD1. This CDR3 has 13 amino acids. Germline assignment: CDR1 SGHDT and CDR2 YYEEEE. J gave up 6 bases and V 4 bases, and 6 bases lay outside the gene matches. The CDR3 protein is CASSKYRGAEAFF. CDR3 bases: TGTGCCAGCAGCAAATACAGGGGCGCTGAAGCTTTCTTT.

J is TRBJ1-2 and V is TRBV5-6; 9 nucleotides agree with TRBD1. This CDR3 contains 16 residues. CDR1 is SGHDT, CDR2 YYEEEE, per germline. Trimming at V came to 0 bases and at J to 7 bases, leaving 10 bases not matched to a gene. The CDR3: CASSLGGTGGLGGYTF. In nucleotides, the CDR3 is TGTGCCAGCAGCTTGGGAGGAACAGGGGGCTTAGGTGGCTACACCTTC.

This clone appeared a single time. The rearrangement links TRBV7-9 to TRBJ2-2, with TRBD2 matching over 7 bases. V lost 4 bases, J lost 5 bases, and 7 bases stayed unmatched. The CDR3 is made up of 15 amino acids. Germline V lookup: CDR1 SEHNR, CDR2 FQNEAQ (reference sequence). The CDR3 bases are TGTGCCAGCAGCTGGGGTAATAGCGGGACCGGGGAGCTGTTTTTT. Translation: CASSWGNSGTGELFF.